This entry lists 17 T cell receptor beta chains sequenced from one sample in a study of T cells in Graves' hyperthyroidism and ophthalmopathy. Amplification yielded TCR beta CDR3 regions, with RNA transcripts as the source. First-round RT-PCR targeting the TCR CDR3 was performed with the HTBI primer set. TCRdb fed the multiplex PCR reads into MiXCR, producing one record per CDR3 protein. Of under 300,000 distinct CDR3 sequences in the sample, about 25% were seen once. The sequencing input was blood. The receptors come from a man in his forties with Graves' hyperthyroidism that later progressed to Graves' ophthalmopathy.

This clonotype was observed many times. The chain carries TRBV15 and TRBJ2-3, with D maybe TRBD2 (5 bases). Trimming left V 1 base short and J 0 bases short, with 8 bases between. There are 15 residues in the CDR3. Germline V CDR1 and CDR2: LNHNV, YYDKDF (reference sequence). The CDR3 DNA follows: TGTGCCACCAGCAGAGGTGGCGGGAGCACAGATACGCAGTATTTT. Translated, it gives CATSRGGGSTDTQYF.

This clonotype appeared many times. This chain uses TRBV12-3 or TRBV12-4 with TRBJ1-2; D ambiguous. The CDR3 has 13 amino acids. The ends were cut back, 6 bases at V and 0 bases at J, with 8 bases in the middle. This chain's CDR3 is CASSPKTNYGYTF. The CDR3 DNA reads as TGTGCCAGCAGCCCGAAAACTAACTATGGCTACACCTTC.

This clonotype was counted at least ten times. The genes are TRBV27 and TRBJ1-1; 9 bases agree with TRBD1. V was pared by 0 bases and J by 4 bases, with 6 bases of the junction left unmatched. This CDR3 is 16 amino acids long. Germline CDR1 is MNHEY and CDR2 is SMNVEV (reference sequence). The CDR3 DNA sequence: TGTGCCAGCAGTTTATCCCCGGGACAGGGACTCACTGAAGCTTTCTTT. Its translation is CASSLSPGQGLTEAFF.

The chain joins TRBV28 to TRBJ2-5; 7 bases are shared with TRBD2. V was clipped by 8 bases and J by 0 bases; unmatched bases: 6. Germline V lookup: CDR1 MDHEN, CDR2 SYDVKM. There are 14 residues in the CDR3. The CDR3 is CASAAGRNQETQYF. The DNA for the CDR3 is TGTGCCAGCGCAGCGGGAAGAAACCAAGAGACCCAGTACTTC.

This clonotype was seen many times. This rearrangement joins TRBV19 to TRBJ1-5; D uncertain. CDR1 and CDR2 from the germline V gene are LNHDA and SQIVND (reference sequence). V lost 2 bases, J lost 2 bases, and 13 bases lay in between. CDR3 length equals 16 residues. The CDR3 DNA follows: TGTGCCAGTAGTATATCACCCAGGATGGGCAATCAGCCCCAGCATTTT. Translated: CASSISPRMGNQPQHF.

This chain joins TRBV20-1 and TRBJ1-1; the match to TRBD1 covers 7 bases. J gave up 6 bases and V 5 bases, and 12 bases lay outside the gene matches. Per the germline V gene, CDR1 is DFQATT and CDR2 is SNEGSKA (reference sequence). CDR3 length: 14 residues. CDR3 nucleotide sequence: TGCAGTGCTCCCTCCGGGACAGATGTCGCTGAAGCTTTCTTT. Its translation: CSAPSGTDVAEAFF.

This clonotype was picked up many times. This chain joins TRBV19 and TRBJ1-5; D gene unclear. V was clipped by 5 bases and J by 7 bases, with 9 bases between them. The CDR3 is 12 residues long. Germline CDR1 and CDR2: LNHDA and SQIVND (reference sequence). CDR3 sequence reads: CASSFRSQPQHF. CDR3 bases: TGTGCCAGTAGTTTTCGCAGCCAGCCCCAGCATTTT.

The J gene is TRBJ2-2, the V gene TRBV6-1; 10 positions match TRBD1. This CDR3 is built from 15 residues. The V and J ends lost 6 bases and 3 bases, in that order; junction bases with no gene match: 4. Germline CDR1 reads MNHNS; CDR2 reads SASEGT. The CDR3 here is CASRRGTGDTGELFF. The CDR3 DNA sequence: TGTGCCAGCAGACGAGGGACAGGGGACACCGGGGAGCTGTTTTTT.

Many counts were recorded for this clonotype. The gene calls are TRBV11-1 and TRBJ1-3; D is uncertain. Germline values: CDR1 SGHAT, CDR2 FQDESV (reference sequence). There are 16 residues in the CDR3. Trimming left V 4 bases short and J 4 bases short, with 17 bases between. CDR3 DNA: TGTGCCAGCAGCTCGCAAAACAGATATGAAGGAAACACCATATATTTT. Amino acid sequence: CASSSQNRYEGNTIYF. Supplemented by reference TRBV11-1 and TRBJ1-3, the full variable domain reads EAEVAQSPRYKITEKSQAVAFWCDPISGHATLYWYRQILGQGPELLVQFQDESVVDDSQLPKDRFSAERLKGVDSTLKIQPAELGDSAMYLCASSSQNRYEGNTIYFGEGSWLTVV.

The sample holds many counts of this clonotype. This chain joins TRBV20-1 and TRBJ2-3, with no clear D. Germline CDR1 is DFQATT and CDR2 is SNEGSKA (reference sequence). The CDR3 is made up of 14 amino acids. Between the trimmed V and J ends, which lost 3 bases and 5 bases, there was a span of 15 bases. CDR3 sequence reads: CSASIRVKQDTQYF. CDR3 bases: TGCAGTGCTAGTATTAGGGTTAAGCAAGATACGCAGTATTTT.

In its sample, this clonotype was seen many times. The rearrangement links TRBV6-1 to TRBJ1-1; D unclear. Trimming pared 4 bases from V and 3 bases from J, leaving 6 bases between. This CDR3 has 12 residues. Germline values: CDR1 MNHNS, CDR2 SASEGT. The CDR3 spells CASSGRYTEAFF. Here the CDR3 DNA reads TGTGCCAGCAGTGGACGGTACACTGAAGCTTTCTTT.

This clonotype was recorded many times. Here the CDR3 reads CASSPQQGRANYGYTF. In nucleotides, the CDR3 is TGTGCCAGCAGTCCCCAACAGGGGCGCGCGAACTATGGCTACACCTTC. The chain joins TRBV6-5 to TRBJ1-2; 7 bases align to TRBD1. V lost 5 bases, J lost 2 bases, and 11 bases stayed unmatched. CDR1 and CDR2 (germline): MNHEY, SVGAGI. CDR3 size: 16 residues.

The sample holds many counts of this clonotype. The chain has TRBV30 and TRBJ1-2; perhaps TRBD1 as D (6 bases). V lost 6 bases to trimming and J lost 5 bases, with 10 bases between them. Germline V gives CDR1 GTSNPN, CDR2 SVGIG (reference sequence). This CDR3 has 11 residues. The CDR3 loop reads CACAQGYGYTF. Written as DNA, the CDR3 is TGTGCCTGCGCCCAGGGGTATGGCTACACCTTC.

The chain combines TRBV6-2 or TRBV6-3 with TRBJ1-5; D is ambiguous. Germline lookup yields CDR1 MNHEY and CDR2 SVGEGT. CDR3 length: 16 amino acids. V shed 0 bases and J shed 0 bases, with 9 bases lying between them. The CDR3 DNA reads TGTGCCAGCAGTTACTCTAGGACTGATAGCAATCAGCCCCAGCATTTT. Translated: CASSYSRTDSNQPQHF.

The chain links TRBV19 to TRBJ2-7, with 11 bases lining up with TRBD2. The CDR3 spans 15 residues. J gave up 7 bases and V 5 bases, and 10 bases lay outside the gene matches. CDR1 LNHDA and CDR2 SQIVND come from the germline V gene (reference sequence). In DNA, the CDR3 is TGTGCCAGTAGTGGGACTAGCGGCACCCTGGGGGAGCAGTACTTC. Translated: CASSGTSGTLGEQYF.

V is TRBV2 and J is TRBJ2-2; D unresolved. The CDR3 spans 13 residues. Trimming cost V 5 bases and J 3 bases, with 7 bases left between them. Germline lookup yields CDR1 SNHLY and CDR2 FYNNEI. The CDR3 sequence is CASSLEHTGELFF. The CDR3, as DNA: TGTGCCAGCAGTCTCGAACACACCGGGGAGCTGTTTTTT.

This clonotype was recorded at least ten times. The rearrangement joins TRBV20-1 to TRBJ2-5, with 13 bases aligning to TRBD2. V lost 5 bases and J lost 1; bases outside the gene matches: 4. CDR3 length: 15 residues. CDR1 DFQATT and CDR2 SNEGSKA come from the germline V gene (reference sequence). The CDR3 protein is CSAGGTSGAQETQYF. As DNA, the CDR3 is TGCAGTGCTGGGGGGACTAGCGGGGCCCAAGAGACCCAGTACTTC.